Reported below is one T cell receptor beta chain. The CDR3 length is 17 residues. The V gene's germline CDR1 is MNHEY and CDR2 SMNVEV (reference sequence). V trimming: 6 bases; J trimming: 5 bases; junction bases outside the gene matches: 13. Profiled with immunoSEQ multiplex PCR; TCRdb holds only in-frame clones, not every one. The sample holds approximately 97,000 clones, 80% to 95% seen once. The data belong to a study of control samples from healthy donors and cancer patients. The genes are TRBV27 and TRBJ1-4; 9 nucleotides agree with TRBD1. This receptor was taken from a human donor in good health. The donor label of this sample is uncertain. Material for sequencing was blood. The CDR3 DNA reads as TGTGCCAGCAGATATGGGAGACAGGGGGGAAGAAATGAAAAACTGTTTTTT. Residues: CASRYGRQGGRNEKLFF.